The rows below give T cell receptor beta chains drawn from one sample of a study of blood T cell repertoires in COVID-19. Assay used: immunoSEQ multiplex PCR; TCRdb lists only in-frame clones, some missing. The sample carries about 41,000 clones, around four fifths recorded once. The specimen sequenced was peripheral blood. The receptor set was obtained from a woman older than 75 with active or convalescent COVID-19. The CDR3 runs from the conserved cysteine through the conserved F or W. The D gene is left open where the match is weak. Expanded clones get a size class; other rows say once, few or many, or leave the size out.

D gene: .; V gene: TRBV20-1; clone size: .; J gene: TRBJ2-1; CDR3 protein: CSASGLTSDSYNEQFF; CDR3 DNA: TGCAGTGCTAGTGGCCTAACTAGTGACTCCTACAATGAGCAGTTCTTC
D gene: TRBD1; V gene: TRBV5-1; clone size: .; J gene: TRBJ1-1; CDR3 protein: CASSQEDRITEAFF; CDR3 DNA: TGCGCCAGCAGCCAAGAGGACAGGATCACTGAAGCTTTCTTT
D gene: TRBD2; V gene: TRBV7-2; clone size: .; J gene: TRBJ2-7; CDR3 protein: CASSLVGLVLGEQYF; CDR3 DNA: TGTGCCAGCAGCTTAGTGGGACTAGTCCTAGGAGAGCAGTACTTC
D gene: TRBD2; V gene: TRBV5-4; clone size: many; J gene: TRBJ2-5; CDR3 protein: CASSLISGGETQYF; CDR3 DNA: TGTGCCAGCAGCTTAATCTCGGGGGGGGAGACCCAGTACTTC
D gene: TRBD1; V gene: TRBV28; clone size: .; J gene: TRBJ1-2; CDR3 protein: CASSSSGQGRFVYGYTF; CDR3 DNA: TGTGCCAGCAGTTCCTCGGGACAGGGAAGGTTTGTTTATGGCTACACCTTC
D gene: TRBD1; V gene: TRBV2; clone size: once; J gene: TRBJ2-7; CDR3 protein: CASSLDRLSSYEQYF; CDR3 DNA: TGTGCCAGCAGCCTGGACAGGTTAAGCTCCTACGAGCAGTACTTC
D gene: TRBD1; V gene: TRBV7-2; clone size: once; J gene: TRBJ1-5; CDR3 protein: CASSPAAGGLVQPQHF; CDR3 DNA: TGTGCCAGCAGCCCCGCCGCAGGGGGCTTAGTGCAGCCCCAGCATTTT
D gene: .; V gene: TRBV3-1/TRBV3-2; clone size: .; J gene: TRBJ1-1; CDR3 protein: CASRTSSVAEAFF; CDR3 DNA: TGTGCCAGCAGGACTTCAAGTGTCGCTGAAGCTTTCTTT
D gene: .; V gene: TRBV6-5; clone size: .; J gene: TRBJ2-1; CDR3 protein: CASSFDRVPYNEQFF; CDR3 DNA: TGTGCCAGCAGTTTCGACAGAGTCCCCTACAATGAGCAGTTCTTC
D gene: TRBD1; V gene: TRBV4-1; clone size: .; J gene: TRBJ1-5; CDR3 protein: CASSQDPRGRGDQPQHF; CDR3 DNA: TGCGCCAGCAGCCAAGATCCTAGGGGGCGAGGGGATCAGCCCCAGCATTTT
D gene: TRBD2; V gene: TRBV7-2; clone size: .; J gene: TRBJ2-5; CDR3 protein: CASSPRASGTRGQETQYF; CDR3 DNA: TGTGCCAGCAGCCCCAGAGCTAGCGGGACCCGGGGCCAAGAGACCCAGTACTTC
D gene: TRBD1; V gene: TRBV27; clone size: .; J gene: TRBJ1-2; CDR3 protein: CASSPGYRGDGYTF; CDR3 DNA: TGTGCCAGCAGCCCCGGTTACAGGGGGGACGGCTACACCTTC
D gene: .; V gene: TRBV3-1/TRBV3-2; clone size: .; J gene: TRBJ1-2; CDR3 protein: CASSPTHRVLYGYTF; CDR3 DNA: TGTGCCAGCAGCCCCACTCACAGGGTCCTTTATGGCTACACCTTC
D gene: TRBD1; V gene: TRBV27; clone size: .; J gene: TRBJ1-5; CDR3 protein: CASRDGTGAVSNQPQHF; CDR3 DNA: TGTGCCAGCAGAGACGGGACAGGGGCGGTGAGCAATCAGCCCCAGCATTTT
D gene: .; V gene: TRBV28; clone size: .; J gene: TRBJ1-2; CDR3 protein: CASSRGLLDPGYTF; CDR3 DNA: TGTGCCAGCAGTCGTGGACTGCTAGACCCTGGCTACACCTTC
D gene: .; V gene: TRBV10-3; clone size: .; J gene: TRBJ2-1; CDR3 protein: CAISESLDEQFF; CDR3 DNA: TGTGCCATCAGTGAGTCACTGGATGAGCAGTTCTTC
D gene: .; V gene: TRBV27; clone size: .; J gene: TRBJ1-3; CDR3 protein: CASALTGTPSGNTIYF; CDR3 DNA: TGTGCCAGCGCGTTAACGGGGACACCCTCTGGAAACACCATATATTTT
D gene: .; V gene: TRBV15; clone size: .; J gene: TRBJ2-1; CDR3 protein: CATSRDLSDLSREQFF; CDR3 DNA: TGTGCCACCAGCAGAGACCTCAGTGATCTTAGCCGTGAGCAGTTCTTC
D gene: TRBD1; V gene: TRBV18; clone size: .; J gene: TRBJ1-2; CDR3 protein: CASSPARDSYGYTF; CDR3 DNA: TGTGCCAGCTCACCCGCACGGGACAGCTATGGCTACACCTTC
D gene: .; V gene: TRBV11-2; clone size: .; J gene: TRBJ2-7; CDR3 protein: CASSPHFGVYEQYF; CDR3 DNA: TGTGCCAGCAGCCCCCACTTCGGGGTCTACGAGCAGTACTTC
D gene: TRBD2; V gene: TRBV4-1; clone size: .; J gene: TRBJ2-2; CDR3 protein: CPRTRLAENTGELFF; CDR3 DNA: TGCCCCCGCACCCGACTAGCGGAGAACACCGGGGAGCTGTTTTTT
D gene: .; V gene: TRBV10-3; clone size: .; J gene: TRBJ1-5; CDR3 protein: CAISDRQSSNQPQHF; CDR3 DNA: TGTGCCATCAGTGATCGACAGAGCAGCAATCAGCCCCAGCATTTT
D gene: TRBD2; V gene: TRBV7-9; clone size: .; J gene: TRBJ2-4; CDR3 protein: CASSLGASGRVDIQYF; CDR3 DNA: TGTGCCAGCAGCTTAGGGGCTAGCGGGAGGGTAGACATTCAGTACTTC
D gene: TRBD2; V gene: TRBV10-3; clone size: .; J gene: TRBJ2-7; CDR3 protein: CAITGASGSYEQYF; CDR3 DNA: TGTGCCATCACTGGGGCTAGCGGGAGCTACGAGCAGTACTTC
D gene: .; V gene: TRBV28; clone size: once; J gene: TRBJ1-1; CDR3 protein: CASTSPYVAFF; CDR3 DNA: TGTGCCAGCACTTCTCCCTATGTGGCTTTCTTT
D gene: .; V gene: TRBV28; clone size: few; J gene: TRBJ1-6; CDR3 protein: CASSSSGQLNSPLHF; CDR3 DNA: TGTGCCAGCAGTTCTAGCGGACAGTTAAATTCACCCCTCCACTTT
D gene: TRBD2; V gene: TRBV15; clone size: .; J gene: TRBJ2-7; CDR3 protein: CATSGVKREGQIFSSYEQYF; CDR3 DNA: TGTGCCACCAGCGGAGTTAAGCGGGAGGGCCAAATATTTAGCTCCTACGAGCAGTACTTC
D gene: TRBD2; V gene: TRBV7-2; clone size: .; J gene: TRBJ2-5; CDR3 protein: CASSKSGGETQYF; CDR3 DNA: TGTGCCAGCAGCAAGAGCGGGGGAGAGACCCAGTACTTC
D gene: TRBD2; V gene: TRBV30; clone size: .; J gene: TRBJ2-7; CDR3 protein: CAFSGGSSYEQYF; CDR3 DNA: TGTGCCTTTAGCGGGGGGAGCTCCTACGAGCAGTACTTC
D gene: TRBD1; V gene: TRBV27; clone size: few; J gene: TRBJ1-6; CDR3 protein: CASSSRRDRVVDSPLHF; CDR3 DNA: TGTGCCAGCAGTTCAAGACGGGACAGGGTCGTCGATTCACCCCTCCACTTT
D gene: TRBD1; V gene: TRBV2; clone size: .; J gene: TRBJ1-2; CDR3 protein: CASSVGQARIGGYTF; CDR3 DNA: TGTGCCAGCAGTGTAGGACAGGCGAGGATCGGTGGCTACACCTTC
D gene: .; V gene: TRBV5-4; clone size: .; J gene: TRBJ1-3; CDR3 protein: CASSFSGSGNTIYF; CDR3 DNA: TGTGCCAGCAGCTTCTCAGGCTCTGGAAACACCATATATTTT
D gene: TRBD2; V gene: TRBV5-4; clone size: .; J gene: TRBJ2-2; CDR3 protein: CASSLAGTRNTGELFF; CDR3 DNA: TGTGCCAGCAGCTTGGCCGGGACTAGGAACACCGGGGAGCTGTTTTTT
D gene: TRBD2; V gene: TRBV14; clone size: .; J gene: TRBJ2-1; CDR3 protein: CASSQGTSGSYNEQFF; CDR3 DNA: TGTGCCAGCAGCCAGGGGACTAGCGGGTCCTACAATGAGCAGTTCTTC
D gene: .; V gene: TRBV28; clone size: .; J gene: TRBJ1-1; CDR3 protein: CASRKQGNTEAFF; CDR3 DNA: TGTGCCAGCAGAAAACAGGGGAACACTGAAGCTTTCTTT
D gene: TRBD1; V gene: TRBV30; clone size: .; J gene: TRBJ1-1; CDR3 protein: CAWRVSDRDTEAFF; CDR3 DNA: TGTGCCTGGAGGGTTTCAGACAGGGACACTGAAGCTTTCTTT
D gene: .; V gene: TRBV30; clone size: .; J gene: TRBJ1-1; CDR3 protein: CAWTKRGSRTEAFF; CDR3 DNA: TGTGCCTGGACCAAAAGGGGGTCTCGTACTGAAGCTTTCTTT